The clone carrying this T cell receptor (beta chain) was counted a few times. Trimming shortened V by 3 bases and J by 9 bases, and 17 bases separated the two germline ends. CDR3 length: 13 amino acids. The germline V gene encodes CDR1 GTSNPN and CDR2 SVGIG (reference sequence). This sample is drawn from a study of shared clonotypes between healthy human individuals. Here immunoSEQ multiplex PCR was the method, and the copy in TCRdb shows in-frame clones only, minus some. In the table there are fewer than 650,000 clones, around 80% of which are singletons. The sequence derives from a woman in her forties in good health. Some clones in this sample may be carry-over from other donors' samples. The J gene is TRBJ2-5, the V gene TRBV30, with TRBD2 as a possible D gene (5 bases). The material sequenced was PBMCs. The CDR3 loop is CAWSGASLEAQYF. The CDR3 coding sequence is TGTGCCTGGAGCGGTGCTAGCTTGGAGGCCCAGTACTTC.